This T cell receptor beta chain was captured by sequencing in a study of cytomegalovirus exposure and HLA in healthy donors. Findings of the study overall: Specificity for CMV antigens was confirmed in vitro for a few of the CMV-associated chains. Among TCR beta chains, those listed as cytomegalovirus-associated numbered 164.

Repertoires were generated with immunoSEQ multiplex PCR, while TCRdb's copy carries only in-frame clones and drops some. The sample records approximately 150,000 clones, under 95% being singletons. This clone has only one observation. Its target is unknown. This receptor was identified in a woman younger than 35 in good health and CMV-seropositive. The specimen was PBMCs.

In DNA, the CDR3 is TGTGCCAGCAGCTTATCGAGGAATGAGCAGTTCTTC. It encodes CASSLSRNEQFF. This chain connects TRBV7-6 to TRBJ2-1; D call uncertain. The CDR3 is made up of 12 amino acids. V lost 2 bases to trimming and J lost 7 bases, with 6 bases between them. CDR1 is SGHVS and CDR2 is FNYEAQ in the germline V gene.